This T cell receptor beta chain was obtained from a study of cytomegalovirus exposure and HLA in healthy donors. General study points: With high specificity and sensitivity, the classifier reportedly diagnosed cytomegalovirus status.

With 60 Vbeta and 13 Jbeta primers, the PCR was carried out. Produced via immunoSEQ multiplex PCR; TCRdb's table is partial and in-frame only. The sample includes some 150,000 clones, about 70% of them seen just once. The germline V and J ends were trimmed by 1 base and 0 bases, with 7 bases remaining between them. The CDR3 totals 14 residues. CDR1 and CDR2 from the germline V gene are SGHKS and YYEKEE (reference sequence). This clone was observed a few times. What it binds is not known. The sequenced sample consisted of PBMCs. This sequence joins TRBV5-5 and TRBJ1-1, with D tentatively TRBD1 (5 bases). The TCR was taken from a woman between 40 and 50 years old in good health and CMV-seronegative. The CDR3 sequence: CASSLPGLNTEAFF. As DNA, the CDR3 is TGTGCCAGCAGCTTGCCAGGGCTGAACACTGAAGCTTTCTTT.